These 15 T cell receptor beta chains share one sample of origin, sequenced in a study of CD8 T cell repertoires and HIV-1 epitope variants. The antigens for these receptors are not known. The data were produced by immunoSEQ multiplex PCR, yet TCRdb's version contains in-frame clones alone and is incomplete. The sample includes about 5,600 clones, around three fifths seen only once; the top ten take roughly 43%. Material for sequencing was cultured CD8+ T cells derived from PBMCs. Receptors were obtained from a male donor with HIV.

The rearrangement uses TRBV28 and TRBJ2-3; 9 positions match TRBD2. CDR3 length: 17 amino acids. J lost 2 bases, V lost 4 bases, and 10 bases had no gene match. CDR1 is MDHEN and CDR2 is SYDVKM in the germline V gene. DNA of the CDR3: TGTGCCAGCAGTTCCCCCAGACTAGCGGACCACACAGATACGCAGTATTTT. Translated: CASSSPRLADHTDTQYF.

V gene TRBV4-2 combines with J gene TRBJ2-1; 8 bases line up with TRBD2. There are 15 residues in the CDR3. Per germline, CDR1 LGHNA and CDR2 YNFKEQ. With 0 bases clipped from V and 7 bases from J, the junction kept 5 bases outside the gene matches. The CDR3 region has the DNA TGTGCCAGCAGCCAAGAAGGCGGGGGGATAAATGAGCAGTTCTTC. Amino acid sequence: CASSQEGGGINEQFF.

The chain recombines TRBV27 with TRBJ2-1, with TRBD2 identical over 12 bases. This CDR3 spans 15 amino acids. Germline V gene lookup returns CDR1 MNHEY and CDR2 SMNVEV (reference sequence). J gave up 9 bases and V 5 bases, and 8 bases lay outside the gene matches. CDR3: CASSPQTSGRGEQFF. The CDR3 coding sequence is TGTGCCAGCAGTCCTCAGACTAGCGGGAGAGGTGAGCAGTTCTTC.

For the CDR3, the DNA is TGTGCCAGCAGTTGGGACAGGGCCACTGAAGCTTTCTTT. Residues: CASSWDRATEAFF. V gene TRBV28 combines with J gene TRBJ1-1; TRBD1 matches 9 bases. This CDR3 has 13 amino acids. V dropped 4 bases and J dropped 4; count of bases not matched to a gene: 1. Germline CDR1 reads MDHEN; CDR2 reads SYDVKM.

This clone was detected a few times. The rearrangement uses TRBV19 and TRBJ2-7; the D is unclear. The CDR3 is 13 residues long. Per germline, CDR1 LNHDA and CDR2 SQIVND (reference sequence). V was trimmed by 5 bases and J by 4 bases, leaving 12 bases between them. The DNA of the CDR3 is TGTGCCAGTAGTCCCCAGGTCTGGTACGAGCAGTACTTC. The encoded protein is CASSPQVWYEQYF.

This clone was detected only a few times. This chain uses TRBV11-3 with TRBJ1-1; a weak D match, TRBD1 (5 bases). The V end lost 1 base, the J end lost 4 bases, and 7 bases lay between the germline ends. The CDR3 runs to 13 residues. Germline assignment: CDR1 SGHNT and CDR2 YENEEA. The CDR3 DNA is TGTGCCAGCAGCTTAGGAGACAGCACTGAAGCTTTCTTT. The encoded protein is CASSLGDSTEAFF.

A few counts support this clone. The gene calls are TRBV27 and TRBJ2-3; 8 nucleotides line up with TRBD2. Germline assignment: CDR1 MNHEY and CDR2 SMNVEV (reference sequence). The length of the CDR3 is 16 residues. V trimming: 6 bases; J trimming: 1 base; junction bases outside the gene matches: 9. DNA for the CDR3: TGTGCCAGCAGACATACGACGACTAGCGGCACAGATACGCAGTATTTT. Encoded protein: CASRHTTTSGTDTQYF.

The chain uses TRBV7-2 and TRBJ2-5; TRBD1 or TRBD2 may be the D gene (5 bases each). V lost 5 bases to trimming and J lost 1 base, with 11 bases between them. Germline values: CDR1 SGHTA, CDR2 FQGNSA. The CDR3 totals 14 residues. Here the CDR3 DNA reads TGTGCCAGCAGCGCCTGGGACGGCCAAGAGACCCAGTACTTC. Translating it yields CASSAWDGQETQYF.

The rearrangement uses TRBV30 and TRBJ1-6; 8 nucleotides agree with TRBD1. Germline CDR1 reads GTSNPN; CDR2 reads SVGIG (reference sequence). CDR3 size: 14 residues. The V and J ends lost 2 bases and 10 bases, in that order; junction bases with no gene match: 7. The CDR3 here is CAWSPGQGGSPLHF. The CDR3 nucleotides read TGTGCCTGGAGTCCCGGACAGGGAGGATCACCCCTCCACTTT. Variable domain in full (rest from reference TRBV30 and TRBJ1-6): SQTIHQWPATLVQPVGSPLSLECTVEGTSNPNLYWYRQAAGRGLQLLFYSVGIGQISSEVPQNLSASRPQDRQFILSSKKLLLSDSGFYLCAWSPGQGGSPLHFGNGTRLTVT.

This clone was seen only a few times. The V and J genes are TRBV27 and TRBJ2-7, with unresolved D. CDR1 and CDR2 (germline): MNHEY, SMNVEV (reference sequence). The length of the CDR3 is 13 residues. V was cut by 5 bases and J by 2 bases, with 10 bases left in between. DNA of the CDR3: TGTGCCAGCAGTGACGGGCCCACCTACGAGCAGTACTTC. It yields the protein CASSDGPTYEQYF.

This clone was observed once. The V call is TRBV16, the J call TRBJ2-7, with TRBD2 matching over 8 bases. Germline trimming cut 4 bases from V and 3 bases from J; bases unmatched to any gene: 2. Per the germline V gene, CDR1 is KGHSY and CDR2 is FQNENV. This CDR3 is 13 amino acids long. CDR3 amino acids: CASSPGGDYEQYF. As DNA, the CDR3 is TGTGCCAGCAGCCCGGGGGGGGACTACGAGCAGTACTTC.

V and J are TRBV27 and TRBJ2-1; the match to TRBD2 covers 9 bases. Germline loops: CDR1 MNHEY, CDR2 SMNVEV (reference sequence). CDR3 length: 17 amino acids. The junction had 12 bases not matched to a gene; V was cut back by 6 bases and J by 3 bases. The CDR3 reads CASSGSLMTSGYNEQFF. DNA of the CDR3: TGTGCCAGCAGCGGTAGTTTAATGACTAGCGGCTACAATGAGCAGTTCTTC.

This clone was picked up a small number of times. A read error may account for a junction end that differs from germline. The V gene is TRBV11-2, the J gene TRBJ1-2, with 8 positions matching TRBD1. This CDR3 comprises 11 residues. Per germline, CDR1 SGHAT and CDR2 FQNNGV. CDR3 in amino acids: CASRDRTLAVF. The CDR3 coding sequence is TGTGCCTCGAGGGACAGGACATTGGCGGTCTTC.

This clone was detected only a few times. DNA of the CDR3: TGTGCCAGCAGCGGGGCCGGGACTACCCTTGGGGAGCAGTTCTTC. This encodes CASSGAGTTLGEQFF. The V and J genes are TRBV9 and TRBJ2-1; 7 bases are a match to TRBD2. Germline V gene data show CDR1 as SGDLS and CDR2 as YYNGEE. The CDR3 totals 15 residues. The V segment lost 3 bases and the J segment 10 bases; nucleotides outside the gene matches: 13.

The CDR3 DNA sequence: TGTGCCAGTAGTATCCCGAACACTGAAGCTTTCTTT. Amino acid sequence: CASSIPNTEAFF. The V call is TRBV19, the J call TRBJ1-1, with no clear D. V was shortened by 3 bases and J by 1 base, with 3 bases between the two germline ends. This CDR3 has 12 residues. CDR1 LNHDA and CDR2 SQIVND come from the germline V gene (reference sequence). Full variable domain (remainder filled in from reference TRBV19 and TRBJ1-1): DGGITQSPKYLFRKEGQNVTLSCEQNLNHDAMYWYRQDPGQGLRLIYYSQIVNDFQKGDIAEGYSVSREKKESFPLTVTSAQKNPTAFYLCASSIPNTEAFFGQGTRLTVV.